The 9 T cell receptor beta chains listed next were all sequenced from one sample in a study of blood T cell repertoires in COVID-19. Produced via immunoSEQ multiplex PCR; TCRdb's table is partial and in-frame only. The data contain under 350,000 clones, around nine tenths of them singletons. The sequenced sample was peripheral blood. Receptors were obtained from a man aged 35 to 55 with acute or convalescent COVID-19.

The chain carries TRBV3-1 (or the pseudogene TRBV3-2) and TRBJ2-2; D unclear. Germline CDR1 reads LGHDT; CDR2 reads YNNKEL (reference sequence). Trimming shortened V by 2 bases and J by 3 bases, and 13 bases separated the two germline ends. The CDR3 covers 16 residues. The CDR3 is CASSQRGPADTGELFF. Here the CDR3 DNA reads TGTGCCAGCAGCCAACGAGGTCCGGCCGACACCGGGGAGCTGTTTTTT.

The gene calls are TRBV7-6 and TRBJ1-1; 8 bases are shared with TRBD1. V was clipped by 5 bases and J by 5 bases; unmatched bases: 10. The CDR3 length is 15 residues. Germline V lookup: CDR1 SGHVS, CDR2 FNYEAQ. CDR3 region: CASSHFEDRVTEAFF. Here the CDR3 DNA reads TGTGCCAGCAGCCACTTTGAGGACAGGGTAACTGAAGCTTTCTTT.

CDR3 protein: CASSPIDRTSGNTIYF. CDR3 DNA sequence: TGTGCCAGCAGCCCAATCGACAGGACCTCTGGAAACACCATATATTTT. J is TRBJ1-3 and V is TRBV6-6, with a weak D call TRBD1 (6 bases). V was trimmed by 6 bases and J by 0 bases, leaving 15 bases between them. The CDR3 covers 16 residues. Looked up from germline, CDR1 is MNHNY and CDR2 is SVGAGI (reference sequence).

The chain is built from TRBV7-9 and TRBJ1-6; D ambiguous. The V end lost 1 base, the J end lost 14 bases, and 12 bases lay between the germline ends. The V gene's germline CDR1 is SEHNR and CDR2 FQNEAQ (reference sequence). CDR3 size: 13 residues. The CDR3, as DNA: TGTGCCAGCAGCTTAGTGGCCGTTATCGCCCTCCACTTT. Translating it yields CASSLVAVIALHF.

For the CDR3, the DNA is TGTGCCAGCAGTCTCACAGGGTACTCCTACGAGCAGTACTTC. The encoded protein is CASSLTGYSYEQYF. The V call is TRBV5-6, the J call TRBJ2-7; a weak D match, TRBD1 (6 bases). CDR1 and CDR2 (germline): SGHDT, YYEEEE. The CDR3 covers 14 residues. The germline V and J ends were trimmed by 5 bases and 0 bases, with 12 bases remaining between them.

The J gene is TRBJ2-7, the V gene TRBV5-1, with TRBD1 matching over 10 bases. J lost 6 bases, V lost 3 bases, and 9 bases had no gene match. CDR3 length: 15 residues. In germline, CDR1 is SGHRS, CDR2 YFSETQ. The CDR3 reads CASSYQGQGSGEQYF. The CDR3 DNA reads as TGCGCCAGCAGCTATCAGGGACAGGGGTCTGGCGAGCAGTACTTC.

The chain links TRBV7-6 to TRBJ2-1, with 11 bases lining up with TRBD1. This CDR3 has 17 residues. V dropped 5 bases and J dropped 3; count of bases not matched to a gene: 9. Germline V CDR1 and CDR2: SGHVS, FNYEAQ. The CDR3 protein is CASSPRTGGGFYNEQFF. The CDR3 DNA is TGTGCCAGCAGCCCTCGGACAGGGGGCGGTTTCTACAATGAGCAGTTCTTC. Based on the CDR3 plus reference TRBV7-6 and TRBJ2-1, the full variable domain is GAGVSQSPRYKVTKRGQDVALRCDPISGHVSLYWYRQALGQGPEFLTYFNYEAQQDKSGLPNDRFSAERPEGSISTLTIQRTEQRDSAMYRCASSPRTGGGFYNEQFFGPGTRLTVL.

V is TRBV7-2 and J is TRBJ1-2, with a possible D match to TRBD1 (5 bases). V dropped 3 bases and J dropped 3 bases, with 14 bases sitting between them. The germline gives CDR1 SGHTA, CDR2 FQGNSA. The CDR3 covers 15 residues. CDR3 protein: CASSFVQGIDYGYTF. The CDR3 region has the DNA TGTGCCAGCAGCTTCGTCCAGGGAATCGACTATGGCTACACCTTC.

The chain combines TRBV2 with TRBJ1-5, with D possibly matching TRBD1 (5 bases). CDR1 is SNHLY and CDR2 is FYNNEI in the germline V gene. V dropped 4 bases and J dropped 4 bases, with 11 bases sitting between them. The CDR3 length is 14 residues. This chain's CDR3 is CASSGRVSNQPQHF. CDR3 in DNA: TGTGCCAGCAGTGGCAGGGTCTCAAATCAGCCCCAGCATTTT.